This paragraph covers one T cell receptor (beta chain) sequence. This record comes from a study of blood T cell repertoires in COVID-19. Measured with immunoSEQ multiplex PCR; TCRdb has only the in-frame clones, and not every one. Among more than 250,000 clones listed, approximately 85% were seen once. The CDR3 has 13 residues. From germline, CDR1 is GTSNPN and CDR2 SVGIG (reference sequence). With V trimmed by 6 bases and J by 3 bases, 8 bases remained unmatched. This clonotype was sampled from a human donor in a cohort sampled during active COVID-19. The sample taken for sequencing was peripheral blood. The rearrangement joins TRBV30 to TRBJ2-7, with 7 bases fitting TRBD2. In nucleotides, the CDR3 is TGTGCCTGTCTCCAACCGGGGGGCTACGAGCAGTACTTC. It encodes CACLQPGGYEQYF.